This record covers a single T cell receptor beta chain. The data are from a study of cytomegalovirus exposure and HLA in healthy donors. PCR involved 60 Vbeta and 13 Jbeta primers. TCRdb's copy holds only in-frame clones and misses some; the assay was immunoSEQ multiplex PCR. The data show approximately 210,000 clones, about 83% seen once. Healthy donors of bone marrow made up the group. The CDR3 consists of 17 residues. Between the trimmed V and J ends, which lost 3 bases and 3 bases, there was a span of 18 bases. Germline V gene sequence: CDR1 MDHEN, CDR2 SYDVKM. V is TRBV28 and J is TRBJ1-5, with a weak D call TRBD1 (5 bases). The source of this sequence is a woman aged 45-60 years in good health and CMV-seropositive. Material: PBMCs. The CDR3 DNA follows: TGTGCCAGCAGTTTTTGGGAAGCAGGGCGAGTCAATCAGCCCCAGCATTTT. Its translation is CASSFWEAGRVNQPQHF.